This passage covers 32 T cell receptor beta chains from one sample sequenced in a study of CD8 T cells in Susac syndrome. Random hexamers were used to reverse transcribe an amount of about 0.45 to 1 ug RNA. One entry per CDR3 protein results from TCRdb running MiXCR on the immunoSEQ multiplex PCR reads. This table has about 300,000 distinct CDR3 sequences, about nine tenths appearing once. The specimen was CD8+ T cells from PBMCs. All receptors come from a human donor with multiple sclerosis.

A single count supports this clonotype. The chain recombines TRBV27 with TRBJ2-7; 8 nucleotides line up with TRBD1. The junction had 8 bases not matched to a gene; V was cut back by 2 bases and J by 5 bases. Germline V lookup: CDR1 MNHEY, CDR2 SMNVEV (reference sequence). The CDR3 spans 15 residues. The CDR3 sequence is CASSLSPGGPHEQYF. CDR3 coding DNA: TGTGCCAGCAGTTTAAGCCCAGGGGGCCCTCACGAGCAGTACTTC.

The rearrangement joins TRBV5-6 to TRBJ2-7; D is unclear. The CDR3 sequence is 12 residues long. V dropped 5 bases and J dropped 2 bases, with 8 bases sitting between them. Germline V gives CDR1 SGHDT, CDR2 YYEEEE. CDR3 nucleotide sequence: TGTGCCAGCAGTGTCGGAGCCTACGAGCAGTACTTC. Residues: CASSVGAYEQYF.

The chain links TRBV28 to TRBJ1-5; TRBD1 matches at 7 bases. There are 22 residues in the CDR3. Trimming took 4 bases from V and 0 from J; bases not matched to a gene: 24. Germline assignment: CDR1 MDHEN and CDR2 SYDVKM. The CDR3 DNA reads TGTGCCAGCAGTTCCTCCAGAACCATTATACCCGGGACAGCTTATAGCAATCAGCCCCAGCATTTT. Translating gives CASSSSRTIIPGTAYSNQPQHF.

The chain carries TRBV24-1 and TRBJ2-5; D not resolved. The CDR3 has 14 residues. CDR1 KGHDR and CDR2 SFDVKD come from the germline V gene. Trimming left V 4 bases short and J 5 bases short, with 13 bases between. The CDR3 DNA follows: TGTGCCACCAGTGACCCCGATTCGTCCGAGACCCAGTACTTC. It is translated as CATSDPDSSETQYF.

This chain uses TRBV12-3 or TRBV12-4 with TRBJ2-3, with D perhaps being TRBD1 or TRBD2 (5 bases each). CDR3 size: 19 residues. V was cut by 6 bases and J by 3 bases, with 28 bases left in between. CDR3 DNA: TGTGCCAGCAGCCTCGATGGGAATGAGGGGTTCCACAGAACAGATACGCAGTATTTT. As protein: CASSLDGNEGFHRTDTQYF.

V and J are TRBV5-5 and TRBJ2-7; tentative D call: TRBD1 (5 bases). Trimming pared 4 bases from V and 4 bases from J, leaving 12 bases between. There are 13 residues in the CDR3. Germline V gene sequence: CDR1 SGHKS, CDR2 YYEKEE (reference sequence). As DNA, the CDR3 is TGTGCCAGCAGCACAGGACGTCTATACGAGCAGTACTTC. This sequence encodes CASSTGRLYEQYF.

This clonotype came up a few times. The V gene is TRBV5-4, the J gene TRBJ1-2; 7 bases line up with TRBD1. The CDR3 consists of 13 residues. Germline CDR1 SGHNT, CDR2 YYREEE (reference sequence). J lost 8 bases, V lost 1 base, and 5 bases had no gene match. CDR3 loop: CASSLRQGAGYTF. CDR3 nucleotide sequence: TGTGCCAGCAGCTTGAGACAGGGAGCCGGCTACACCTTC.

A single count supports this clonotype. The chain couples TRBV20-1 to TRBJ2-3; the D gene is possibly TRBD2 (6 bases). The CDR3 consists of 15 residues. Germline-derived CDR1 and CDR2 are DFQATT and SNEGSKA (reference sequence). The V gene lost 0 bases and the J gene lost 4 bases, with 14 bases spanning the gap. CDR3: CSARDRDGRADTQYF. As DNA, the CDR3 is TGCAGTGCTAGAGATCGGGACGGGAGAGCAGATACGCAGTATTTT.

This clonotype appeared once. The chain has TRBV24-1 and TRBJ2-5; 13 positions match TRBD2. CDR3 length: 19 residues. Germline values: CDR1 KGHDR, CDR2 SFDVKD. J gave up 0 bases and V 0 bases, and 6 bases lay outside the gene matches. In DNA form, the CDR3 reads TGTGCCACCAGTGATTTGCGGACTAGCGGGAGCTCGTACCAAGAGACCCAGTACTTC. Encoded protein: CATSDLRTSGSSYQETQYF.

V is TRBV20-1 and J is TRBJ2-5; the match to TRBD2 covers 7 bases. This CDR3 region has 19 residues. The V gene end was trimmed by 3 bases and the J gene end by 1 base; junction bases not matched to a gene: 20. Germline CDR1 DFQATT, CDR2 SNEGSKA (reference sequence). The CDR3 DNA follows: TGCAGTGCTAGGCCCGTGGAGCGGGACCCCGCGAGAGGCCAAGAGACCCAGTACTTC. This encodes CSARPVERDPARGQETQYF.

The V gene is TRBV10-2, the J gene TRBJ2-5, with a possible D match to TRBD1 (6 bases). The CDR3 has 13 residues. Trimming shortened V by 2 bases and J by 2 bases, and 6 bases separated the two germline ends. Germline CDR1 and CDR2: WSHSY and SAAADI. Written as DNA, the CDR3 is TGCGCCAGCAGTGAGGGACAGCAAGAGACCCAGTACTTC. Translating gives CASSEGQQETQYF.

This rearrangement joins TRBV6-4 to TRBJ2-3, with TRBD2 matching 10 bases. The CDR3 spans 15 residues. With V trimmed by 3 bases and J by 4 bases, 4 bases remained unmatched. Germline loops: CDR1 MRHNA, CDR2 SNTAGT. CDR3 DNA: TGTGCCAGCAGTGAGGAGCGGGGGGGCCCAGATACGCAGTATTTT. It encodes CASSEERGGPDTQYF.

The rearrangement uses TRBV19 and TRBJ2-6, with TRBD1 as a possible D gene (6 bases). Germline V CDR1 and CDR2: LNHDA, SQIVND (reference sequence). V was cut by 7 bases and J by 13 bases, with 23 bases left in between. There are 15 residues in the CDR3. The CDR3, as DNA: TGTGCCAGTAATGATCAGGGGTATCAAACCTCGGTCCTGACTTTC. Translating gives CASNDQGYQTSVLTF.

V usage is TRBV27 and J usage is TRBJ2-1; 16 nucleotides align to TRBD2. With V trimmed by 3 bases and J by 7 bases, 3 bases remained unmatched. The CDR3 totals 16 residues. Germline V gene sequence: CDR1 MNHEY, CDR2 SMNVEV (reference sequence). CDR3 sequence: CASSFGTSGGANEQFF. CDR3 sequence (DNA): TGTGCCAGCAGTTTTGGGACTAGCGGGGGGGCAAATGAGCAGTTCTTC.

CDR3 loop: CAWSVLGSSSSGANVLTF. Written as DNA, the CDR3 is TGTGCCTGGAGTGTACTGGGGTCATCGAGCTCTGGGGCCAACGTCCTGACTTTC. J is TRBJ2-6 and V is TRBV30; D call uncertain. Germline V lookup: CDR1 GTSNPN, CDR2 SVGIG (reference sequence). The CDR3 has 18 residues. Trimming removed 0 bases from V and 0 bases from J, with 15 bases in between.

This chain links TRBV15 with TRBJ1-2; 11 nucleotides agree with TRBD1. Trimming at V came to 5 bases and at J to 5 bases, leaving 4 bases not matched to a gene. The CDR3 contains 14 residues. Germline V gives CDR1 LNHNV, CDR2 YYDKDF (reference sequence). As DNA, the CDR3 is TGTGCCACCAGCTACGGGACAGGGGGTTATGGCTACACCTTC. Its translation: CATSYGTGGYGYTF.

This chain joins TRBV4-3 and TRBJ2-7; D call uncertain. The CDR3 contains 17 residues. V lost 2 bases and J 3 bases, leaving 20 bases between the germline ends. In germline, CDR1 is LGHNA, CDR2 YSLEER. The CDR3 region has the DNA TGCGCCAGCAGCCAAAATTTTTACGGCTTAGGGTTCTACGAGCAGTACTTC. This encodes CASSQNFYGLGFYEQYF.

The chain couples TRBV14 to TRBJ2-3; 7 nucleotides align to TRBD1. Germline lookup yields CDR1 SGHDN and CDR2 FVKESK. CDR3 length: 17 amino acids. The ends lost 1 base at V and 5 bases at J; junction bases unmatched: 12. The CDR3 reads CASSQAPGQYLEDTQYF. DNA of the CDR3: TGTGCCAGCAGCCAAGCCCCGGGACAGTACCTGGAAGATACGCAGTATTTT.

This clonotype was counted a few times. The chain employs TRBV20-1 and TRBJ2-1; TRBD2 matches at 8 bases. Losses at the gene ends were 0 bases for V and 9 bases for J; bases not matched to a gene: 7. The CDR3 runs to 14 residues. Looked up from germline, CDR1 is DFQATT and CDR2 is SNEGSKA (reference sequence). The CDR3 DNA reads as TGCAGTGCTAGAGATTTGGAGCGGGAGTTTGAGCAGTTCTTC. Encoded protein: CSARDLEREFEQFF.

The CDR3 is CASSLEGGAPYGYTF. In DNA form, the CDR3 reads TGTGCCAGCAGCTTGGAGGGAGGGGCGCCCTATGGCTACACCTTC. V gene TRBV5-8 combines with J gene TRBJ1-2; D possibly corresponds to TRBD1 (5 bases). V was shortened by 0 bases and J by 4 bases, with 13 bases between the two germline ends. CDR3 length: 15 residues. The germline CDR1 and CDR2 sequences are SGHTS and YDEGEE.

The CDR3, as DNA: TGTGCCAGCAGTTCCCCCCCGGGGGAGACCCAGTACTTC. It translates to CASSSPPGETQYF. The chain has TRBV6-2 or TRBV6-3 and TRBJ2-5; possibly TRBD2 for D (5 bases). V was shortened by 4 bases and J by 5 bases, with 11 bases between the two germline ends. The CDR3 has 13 amino acids. Germline V CDR1 and CDR2: MNHEY, SVGEGT.

The rearrangement links TRBV9 to TRBJ1-6; D is unclear. Germline CDR1 and CDR2: SGDLS and YYNGEE. Trimming removed 5 bases from V and 9 bases from J, with 9 bases in between. This CDR3 comprises 12 residues. The CDR3 spells CASSDTGSPLHF. DNA of the CDR3: TGTGCCAGCAGTGATACTGGTTCACCCCTCCACTTT.

This sequence joins TRBV20-1 and TRBJ1-4; no firm D call. Germline CDR1 reads DFQATT; CDR2 reads SNEGSKA (reference sequence). The CDR3 length is 10 residues. V was cut by 0 bases and J by 14 bases, with 7 bases left in between. The CDR3 loop reads CSARDSWLFF. Written as DNA, the CDR3 is TGCAGTGCTAGAGATTCTTGGCTGTTTTTT.

This chain links TRBV27 with TRBJ2-7, with 8 bases identical to TRBD1. Germline CDR1 MNHEY, CDR2 SMNVEV (reference sequence). V was pared by 6 bases and J by 3 bases, with 1 base of the junction left unmatched. The CDR3 loop spans 12 amino acids. This CDR3 reads CASRGQDYEQYF. Here the CDR3 DNA reads TGTGCCAGCAGGGGACAGGACTACGAGCAGTACTTC.

The chain combines TRBV5-1 with TRBJ2-2, with 8 bases aligning to TRBD1. The germline CDR1 and CDR2 sequences are SGHRS and YFSETQ. Trimming took 3 bases from V and 1 from J; bases not matched to a gene: 8. CDR3 length equals 17 residues. The CDR3 DNA is TGCGCCAGCAGCTCCGGCACCGGGACAGGGAACACCGGGGAGCTGTTTTTT. Translation: CASSSGTGTGNTGELFF.

This clonotype was recorded once. The chain employs TRBV29-1 and TRBJ2-1, with TRBD1 matching 9 bases. V lost 7 bases to trimming and J lost 8 bases; unmatched junction nucleotides: 12. The CDR3 extends over 14 amino acids. Looked up from germline, CDR1 is SQVTM and CDR2 is ANQGSEA. CDR3 region: CSGDLRDRVDEQFF. The CDR3 DNA reads TGCAGCGGCGACCTCCGGGACAGGGTCGATGAGCAGTTCTTC.

The chain links TRBV9 to TRBJ2-7; D tentatively reads TRBD1 or TRBD2 (5 bases each). The CDR3 is 15 residues long. Trimming took 2 bases from V and 2 from J, leaving 14 bases between them. Germline lookup yields CDR1 SGDLS and CDR2 YYNGEE. As DNA, the CDR3 is TGTGCCAGCAGCGTTCACGGGACGTCTACCTACGAGCAGTACTTC. Translation: CASSVHGTSTYEQYF.

This clonotype was counted a single time. The chain uses TRBV29-1 and TRBJ2-3; D is possibly TRBD1 or TRBD2 (5 bases each). Trimming took off 6 bases at V and 0 bases at J, with 10 bases between the two ends. Germline values: CDR1 SQVTM, CDR2 ANQGSEA. This CDR3 is 13 amino acids long. DNA of the CDR3: TGCAGCGTCGAGGGGAGAAGCACAGATACGCAGTATTTT. This codes for CSVEGRSTDTQYF.

The V gene is TRBV2, the J gene TRBJ1-1, with D uncertain. Germline CDR1 reads SNHLY; CDR2 reads FYNNEI. The CDR3 length is 15 residues. V gave up 1 base and J gave up 3 bases, with 12 bases separating them. The CDR3: CASSEGGRVDTEAFF. CDR3 DNA sequence: TGTGCCAGCAGTGAAGGCGGCCGCGTTGACACTGAAGCTTTCTTT.

The chain combines TRBV20-1 with TRBJ1-5; D uncertain. The CDR3 covers 16 residues. Trimming stripped 5 bases from V and 1 base from J, with 18 bases between. Germline CDR1 is DFQATT and CDR2 is SNEGSKA (reference sequence). CDR3 in amino acids: CSARDDEGFSNQPQHF. CDR3 nucleotides: TGCAGTGCTCGGGATGATGAGGGCTTCAGCAATCAGCCCCAGCATTTT.

The chain employs TRBV12-5 and TRBJ2-1; 7 bases are shared with TRBD1. After removal of 3 bases from V and 7 bases from J, the junction contained 9 bases not matched to a gene. The germline V gene encodes CDR1 LGHNT and CDR2 FRNRAP. The CDR3 is 15 residues long. Here the CDR3 reads CASGFSMPGQNEQFF. CDR3 DNA sequence: TGTGCTAGTGGTTTCTCTATGCCGGGACAGAATGAGCAGTTCTTC.

The genes are TRBV4-3 and TRBJ2-1; the match to TRBD2 covers 12 bases. Germline loops: CDR1 LGHNA, CDR2 YSLEER. This CDR3 comprises 16 residues. The V segment lost 3 bases and the J segment 7 bases; nucleotides outside the gene matches: 7. The CDR3 loop reads CASSQTPGLAGNEQFF. CDR3 DNA sequence: TGCGCCAGCAGCCAGACTCCGGGACTAGCGGGTAATGAGCAGTTCTTC.